This TCR beta chain was identified in a study of T-cell reconstitution after alpha-beta-depleted transplantation in children. Unique molecular identifiers were incorporated when the TCRbeta library was constructed. A single record per CDR3 protein comes from TCRdb applying MiXCR to the PCR reads. The sample consists of roughly 180,000 distinct CDR3 sequences, approximately 14% of them appearing once. Trimming removed 6 bases from V and 0 bases from J, with 15 bases in between. Looked up from germline, CDR1 is DFQATT and CDR2 is SNEGSKA (reference sequence). This CDR3 comprises 15 residues. The sequences come from PBMCs from the stem cell graft donor, collected from the stem cell graft. This rearrangement joins TRBV20-1 to TRBJ2-1; D remains unclear. This TCR derives from a human donor who donated a stem cell graft to a child with acute lymphoblastic leukemia. CDR3 region: CSAPDLKASYNEQFF. CDR3 nucleotide sequence: TGCAGTGCCCCTGACCTAAAAGCCTCCTACAATGAGCAGTTCTTC.